The rows below give T cell receptor beta chains drawn from one sample of a study of cytomegalovirus exposure and HLA in healthy donors. TCRdb's table, derived via immunoSEQ multiplex PCR, lists solely in-frame clones and lacks some. The table has about 97,000 clones, around 72% seen once. Input material: PBMCs. The source of these receptors is a middle-aged man in good health and CMV-seronegative. Both conserved end residues are part of each CDR3. The D gene is left open where the match is weak. Expanded clones are given a class, and other clones once, few, many or no size at all.

d_call j_call clone_size v_call cdr3_nt cdr3_aa
TRBD1 TRBJ1-4 - TRBV7-8 TGTGCCAGCAGCTTGGCAGGGGGCGAAGGGGAAAAACTGTTTTTT CASSLAGGEGEKLFF
- TRBJ1-2 many TRBV28 TGTGCCAGCACCCCGACGACAGTAGCTAACTATGGCTACACCTTC CASTPTTVANYGYTF
- TRBJ2-1 - TRBV6-5 TGTGCCAGCAGTTACTCTGAGGAGACTAACAATGAGCAGTTCTTC CASSYSEETNNEQFF
TRBD1 TRBJ2-7 - TRBV15 TGTGCCACCGCGCAGGGACAGGGGTACGAGCAGTACTTC CATAQGQGYEQYF
- TRBJ2-5 - TRBV27 TGTGCCAGCAGTTCCCTAGGGGCCTGGACCCAGTACTTC CASSSLGAWTQYF
- TRBJ1-6 - TRBV5-6 TGTGCCAGCAGCTTTACAGGAGACTCCTATAATTCACCCCTCCACTTT CASSFTGDSYNSPLHF
- TRBJ2-1 - TRBV9 TGTGCCAGCAGCGTAGGGGGCGGTGAGCAGTTCTTC CASSVGGGEQFF
TRBD1 TRBJ1-4 - TRBV4-2 TGTGCCAGCAGCCAAGCGATCAACAGGGGAGGAGAAAAACTGTTTTTT CASSQAINRGGEKLFF
TRBD1 TRBJ2-1 few TRBV6-5 TGTGCCAGCAGGGGACAGGGGGACAATGAGCAGTTCTTC CASRGQGDNEQFF
- TRBJ1-3 - TRBV7-2 TGTGCCAGCAGCTCTAGGACAGATGCTGGAAACACCATATATTTT CASSSRTDAGNTIYF
- TRBJ1-5 - TRBV5-5 TGTGCCAGCAGCTTTTTAGTGAATCAGCCCCAGCATTTT CASSFLVNQPQHF
- TRBJ2-7 - TRBV5-4 TGTGCCAGCAGCTTGGGTGACAGAGCCTACGAGCAGTACTTC CASSLGDRAYEQYF
TRBD1 TRBJ1-2 - TRBV5-4 TGTGCCAGCAGCCCCCAGGGGGCTGGTGGCTACACCTTC CASSPQGAGGYTF
TRBD1 TRBJ1-2 - TRBV2 TGTGCCAGCGGGGGACAGGGCGGTGGCTACACCTTC CASGGQGGGYTF
- TRBJ1-1 - TRBV2 TGTGCCAGCAGTGTGAGGGGGAACAGGGAGACTGAAGCTTTCTTT CASSVRGNRETEAFF
TRBD2 TRBJ2-1 - TRBV4-1 TGCGCCAGCAGCCAAGACGGGCTAGCGGGGGTATACTTGTTCTTC CASSQDGLAGVYLFF
TRBD1 TRBJ2-7 - TRBV10-3 TGTGCCATCAGTGATTGGGACAGCTCCTACGAGCAGTACTTC CAISDWDSSYEQYF
TRBD1 TRBJ2-7 few TRBV30 TGTGCCTGGAGTGCAGACAGGGAACCCTACGAGCAGTACTTC CAWSADREPYEQYF
- TRBJ1-6 - TRBV6-5 TGTGCCAGCAGTTACCGTAGTTCACCCCTCCACTTT CASSYRSSPLHF
- TRBJ1-1 - TRBV6-6 TGTGCCAGCAGTTCTTCTGAAGCTTTCTTT CASSSSEAFF
- TRBJ1-2 few TRBV4-1 TGCGCCAGCAGCCAAGATAGCCAGGGTGGGTATGGCTACACCTTC CASSQDSQGGYGYTF
- TRBJ1-1 - TRBV5-1 TGCGCCAGCAGCTTACAGATGAACACTGAAGCTTTCTTT CASSLQMNTEAFF
TRBD2 TRBJ2-3 - TRBV30 TGTGCCTGGAGCCAGGGACTAGCCACAGATACGCAGTATTTT CAWSQGLATDTQYF
TRBD2 TRBJ2-2 - TRBV18 TGTGCCAGCTCACCACTTGGTAGCGGGGTCGGCGGGGAGCTGTTTTTT CASSPLGSGVGGELFF
- TRBJ2-2 - TRBV4-1 TGCGCCAGCAGCCAAGGCGGACTGAATTCCGGGGAGCTGTTTTTT CASSQGGLNSGELFF
- TRBJ2-2 - TRBV15 TGTGCCACCAGCACTCGGCAGGGCGGAACCGGGGAGCTGTTTTTT CATSTRQGGTGELFF
- TRBJ2-1 - TRBV4-2 TGTGCCAGCAGCCAAGATGGGCGGGGACAGTTCTTC CASSQDGRGQFF
TRBD1 TRBJ2-4 - TRBV5-1 TGCGCCAGCAGCCCCGGACAGGGTCGGGACAAAAACATTCAGTACTTC CASSPGQGRDKNIQYF
- TRBJ2-2 - TRBV7-3 TGTGCCAGCAGCAAGACTAGGGACTACACCGGGGAGCTGTTTTTT CASSKTRDYTGELFF
- TRBJ2-1 - TRBV28 TGTGCCAGCAGCCCCTACTACAATGAGCAGTTCTTC CASSPYYNEQFF
TRBD1 TRBJ2-7 once TRBV7-7 TGTGCCAGCAGCTTCAGCAAACCCCGAGTGAGGGGGCCGGCCTACGAGCAGTACTTC CASSFSKPRVRGPAYEQYF
- TRBJ2-2 - TRBV29-1 TGCAGCGTCCCCCGACAGGAGAACACCGGGGAGCTGTTTTTT CSVPRQENTGELFF
- TRBJ1-3 - TRBV7-9 TGTGCCAGCAGCCTCACCCCGACGGACAGCTCTGGAAACACCATATATTTT CASSLTPTDSSGNTIYF
- TRBJ2-2 - TRBV5-1 TGCGCCAGCAGCTTGGAGGGGCAGGGAAACACCGGGGAGCTGTTTTTT CASSLEGQGNTGELFF
- TRBJ1-2 once TRBV7-2 TGTGCCAGCAGCTTCTCGGGGGACTATGGCTACACCTTC CASSFSGDYGYTF
TRBD2 TRBJ2-3 once TRBV7-9 TGTGCCAGCACCCCTCTATTTAGCGGGGGAAATCTGCCAGCAGATACGCAGTATTTT CASTPLFSGGNLPADTQYF
- TRBJ1-1 few TRBV13 TGTGCCAGCAGCTTAGTACAGGAAAACACTGAAGCTTTCTTT CASSLVQENTEAFF
- TRBJ1-5 - TRBV6-1 TGTGCCAGCAGTGAATTCGGACAAACTTATCAGCCCCAGCATTTT CASSEFGQTYQPQHF
- TRBJ1-4 - TRBV7-6 TGTGCCAGCAGACCGGGGACTTCAACTAATGAAAAACTGTTTTTT CASRPGTSTNEKLFF
TRBD1 TRBJ2-5 - TRBV5-1 TGCGCCAGCAGCTTGATACCTTTACAGGGGGCAGAGACCCAGTACTTC CASSLIPLQGAETQYF
- TRBJ1-1 - TRBV7-9 TGTGCCGTAGTCGGGTCCCTGAACACTGAAGCTTTCTTT CAVVGSLNTEAFF
TRBD1 TRBJ1-6 - TRBV5-1 TGCGCCAGCAGCGCAAGGACAGGAGATTCACCCCTCCACTTT CASSARTGDSPLHF
- TRBJ1-6 - TRBV9 TGTGCCAGCAGCGCCCCTCCCCAGGGCTCCTATAATTCACCCCTCCACTTT CASSAPPQGSYNSPLHF
TRBD2 TRBJ2-5 - TRBV4-3 TGCGCCAGCAGCCCACTCTATCTAGCGGGGGGCCAAGAGACCCAGTACTTC CASSPLYLAGGQETQYF
- TRBJ1-6 few TRBV7-8 TGTGCCAGCAGCGCCCGGGACTTGGGGAATTCACCCCTCCACTTT CASSARDLGNSPLHF
- TRBJ1-1 - TRBV5-4 TGTGCCAGCAGCCCCAACGGTGTAATGAACACTGAAGCTTTCTTT CASSPNGVMNTEAFF
TRBD1 TRBJ2-5 few TRBV7-2 TGTGCCAGCAGCTCCAGGGACAGGGGACAGGAGACCCAGTACTTC CASSSRDRGQETQYF
TRBD1 TRBJ1-3 - TRBV6-1 TGTGCCAGCAGTGAAATTTTGGGACAGGCTGGAAACACCATATATTTT CASSEILGQAGNTIYF
- TRBJ2-7 - TRBV5-6 TGTGCCAGCAGCTTGGTGGGGGGAAGCGAGCAGTACTTC CASSLVGGSEQYF
- TRBJ1-5 - TRBV6-1 TGTGCCAGCAGTGAAGGGCGAGCGGGGGTCGGTCAGCCCCAGCATTTT CASSEGRAGVGQPQHF
TRBD2 TRBJ2-1 - TRBV10-3 TGTGCCATCAGCCCATCCAGCAGCACTAGCGGGGGGTTAGCCTACAATGAGCAGTTCTTC CAISPSSSTSGGLAYNEQFF
TRBD1 TRBJ2-1 few TRBV6-1 TGTGCCAGCAGCCGGGACAGGGCCTACAATGAGCAGTTCTTC CASSRDRAYNEQFF
TRBD1 TRBJ2-7 - TRBV4-3 TGCGCCAGCAGCCCGGAACTGGGACAGGGGTTATTCGAGCAGTACTTC CASSPELGQGLFEQYF
TRBD2 TRBJ2-7 - TRBV4-1 TGCGCCAGCAGCCAAGGGTACGGGGGGTCCCGCTACGAGCAGTACTTC CASSQGYGGSRYEQYF
- TRBJ2-1 - TRBV18 TGTGCCAGCTCACCACCCCGGGCCTACAATGAGCAGTTCTTC CASSPPRAYNEQFF